Listed below are T cell receptor beta chains from one sample, sequenced in a study of CD8+ T cells in alopecia areata. TCRdb's table, derived via immunoSEQ multiplex PCR, lists solely in-frame clones and lacks some. The table has 140,000 to 150,000 clones, 40% to 55% seen once. This specimen was CD4+ T cells sorted from blood, taken at week 0. These TCRs come from a human donor with alopecia areata. Both conserved end residues are part of each CDR3. The D gene is left open where the match is weak. Part of the rows lack a size; the others show once, few, many or a class for expanded clones.

abundance: .
d_gene: TRBD1
j_gene: TRBJ2-2
v_gene: TRBV29-1
CDR3nt: TGCAGCGTTAGCACAGGGGGCGGTTATGCCGGGGAGCTGTTTTTT
CDR3aa: CSVSTGGGYAGELFF

abundance: .
d_gene: .
j_gene: TRBJ2-6
v_gene: TRBV27
CDR3nt: TGTGCCAGCACCTCTCCCCGGGAGGGGCAGGGGGCCGGGGCCAACGTCCTGACTTTC
CDR3aa: CASTSPREGQGAGANVLTF

abundance: .
d_gene: .
j_gene: TRBJ2-2
v_gene: TRBV2
CDR3nt: TGTGCCAGCGGTCCCACCCGCGGGTCCACCGGGGAGCTGTTTTTT
CDR3aa: CASGPTRGSTGELFF

abundance: .
d_gene: .
j_gene: TRBJ1-2
v_gene: TRBV7-2
CDR3nt: TGTGCCAGCAGTACCGGAGGGGGGAGGTATGGCTACACCTTC
CDR3aa: CASSTGGGRYGYTF

abundance: .
d_gene: TRBD2
j_gene: TRBJ2-3
v_gene: TRBV5-1
CDR3nt: TGCGCCAGCAGCTTGGAGGGACTAGCGGAGACAGATACGCAGTATTTT
CDR3aa: CASSLEGLAETDTQYF

abundance: .
d_gene: TRBD1
j_gene: TRBJ2-7
v_gene: TRBV7-9
CDR3nt: TGTGCCAGCAGCGACAGGGGATATGCCTACGAGCAGTACTTC
CDR3aa: CASSDRGYAYEQYF

abundance: .
d_gene: .
j_gene: TRBJ2-5
v_gene: TRBV4-1
CDR3nt: TGCGCCAGCAGTAGACCTTTTGGCGGGGCGGGGGAGACCCAGTACTTC
CDR3aa: CASSRPFGGAGETQYF

abundance: few
d_gene: .
j_gene: TRBJ1-2
v_gene: TRBV30
CDR3nt: TGTGCCTGGAGCCCAGGACAGTCAAATGGCTACACCTTC
CDR3aa: CAWSPGQSNGYTF

abundance: .
d_gene: TRBD1
j_gene: TRBJ1-2
v_gene: TRBV5-1
CDR3nt: TGCGCCAGCAGCTTGGCCCCAGGACAGGGGGCGAACAATGGCTACACCTTC
CDR3aa: CASSLAPGQGANNGYTF

abundance: few
d_gene: .
j_gene: TRBJ2-5
v_gene: TRBV6-5
CDR3nt: TGTGCCAGCAGGAATGACCTGGACCTGGAGGAGACCCAGTACTTC
CDR3aa: CASRNDLDLEETQYF

abundance: .
d_gene: .
j_gene: TRBJ2-5
v_gene: TRBV5-1
CDR3nt: TGCGCCAGCGGCATTAGTGAAGAGACCCAGTACTTC
CDR3aa: CASGISEETQYF

abundance: .
d_gene: .
j_gene: TRBJ2-6
v_gene: TRBV19
CDR3nt: TGTGCCACCACCCCCTGGGGTTCTGGGGCCAACGTCCTGACTTTC
CDR3aa: CATTPWGSGANVLTF

abundance: .
d_gene: TRBD2
j_gene: TRBJ2-3
v_gene: TRBV5-4
CDR3nt: TGTGCCAGCAGGTCTACTAGCGTTACAGATACGCAGTATTTT
CDR3aa: CASRSTSVTDTQYF

abundance: few
d_gene: .
j_gene: TRBJ2-3
v_gene: TRBV28
CDR3nt: TGTGCCAGCAGTTTGCCGGGCTCGACAGGCACAGATACGCAGTATTTT
CDR3aa: CASSLPGSTGTDTQYF

abundance: .
d_gene: TRBD1
j_gene: TRBJ1-1
v_gene: TRBV29-1
CDR3nt: TGCAGCGGCAGACAGGGGGGCAGGGACACGGAAGCTTTCTTT
CDR3aa: CSGRQGGRDTEAFF

abundance: once
d_gene: .
j_gene: TRBJ1-2
v_gene: TRBV30
CDR3nt: TGTGCCTGGAGTGTACAGAAGTTTGGCTACACCTTC
CDR3aa: CAWSVQKFGYTF

abundance: few
d_gene: .
j_gene: TRBJ1-2
v_gene: TRBV30
CDR3nt: TGTGCCTGGACCAGACCGGGGGCTTGGTATGGCTACACCTTC
CDR3aa: CAWTRPGAWYGYTF

abundance: many
d_gene: .
j_gene: TRBJ1-1
v_gene: TRBV29-1
CDR3nt: TGCAGCGTTCAAAGAGGAGGGTACGCTGAAGCTTTCTTT
CDR3aa: CSVQRGGYAEAFF

abundance: .
d_gene: .
j_gene: TRBJ2-5
v_gene: TRBV5-1
CDR3nt: TGCGCCAGCAGCTGGTCGGGACTGTCCGTTGGGACCCAGTACTTC
CDR3aa: CASSWSGLSVGTQYF

abundance: few
d_gene: .
j_gene: TRBJ1-1
v_gene: TRBV27
CDR3nt: TGTGCCAGCAGGATCAGGAATGAAGCTTTCTTT
CDR3aa: CASRIRNEAFF

abundance: few
d_gene: TRBD1
j_gene: TRBJ2-7
v_gene: TRBV5-1
CDR3nt: TGCGCCAGCAGCGCTACAGGGGGCTCCTACGAGCAGTACTTC
CDR3aa: CASSATGGSYEQYF

abundance: .
d_gene: TRBD1
j_gene: TRBJ2-7
v_gene: TRBV2
CDR3nt: TGTGCCAGCAGACGAGACAGGGTTCTGAGTAGGAGCTCCTACGAGCAGTACTTC
CDR3aa: CASRRDRVLSRSSYEQYF

abundance: few
d_gene: .
j_gene: TRBJ1-1
v_gene: TRBV5-1
CDR3nt: TGCGCCAGCAGCCCTAAAGATGGTCCCCGGAACACTGAAGCTTTCTTT
CDR3aa: CASSPKDGPRNTEAFF

abundance: .
d_gene: TRBD2
j_gene: TRBJ2-1
v_gene: TRBV27
CDR3nt: TGTGCCAGCAGTTCTAGCGGGAGCTCCTACAATGAGCAGTTCTTC
CDR3aa: CASSSSGSSYNEQFF

abundance: .
d_gene: .
j_gene: TRBJ2-4
v_gene: TRBV30
CDR3nt: TGTGCCTGGAGTAGTGGGGCCAAAAACATTCAGTACTTC
CDR3aa: CAWSSGAKNIQYF

abundance: few
d_gene: TRBD2
j_gene: TRBJ2-2
v_gene: TRBV6-8
CDR3nt: TGTGCCAGCAGTTACGGGACTAGAGTCCCCGGGGAGCTGTTTTTT
CDR3aa: CASSYGTRVPGELFF

abundance: .
d_gene: .
j_gene: TRBJ2-7
v_gene: TRBV5-1
CDR3nt: TGCGCCAGCAGCGACCTTTACGAGCAGTACTTC
CDR3aa: CASSDLYEQYF

abundance: .
d_gene: .
j_gene: TRBJ2-1
v_gene: TRBV7-9
CDR3nt: TGTGCAAGCCATAGCGGCACCTACAATGAGCAGTTCTTC
CDR3aa: CASHSGTYNEQFF

abundance: .
d_gene: TRBD1
j_gene: TRBJ2-3
v_gene: TRBV5-4
CDR3nt: TGTGCCAGCAGCTTGCCGGGACAGGGATATGATACGCAGTATTTT
CDR3aa: CASSLPGQGYDTQYF

abundance: .
d_gene: TRBD1
j_gene: TRBJ1-2
v_gene: TRBV30
CDR3nt: TGTGCCTTCCCGGTATCTGGACAGGGGAGTTTTTATGGCTACACCTTC
CDR3aa: CAFPVSGQGSFYGYTF

abundance: .
d_gene: TRBD2
j_gene: TRBJ2-3
v_gene: TRBV4-2
CDR3nt: TGTGCCAGCAGCCAAGATATAAGAGCGGGAGAAGCAGATACGCAGTATTTT
CDR3aa: CASSQDIRAGEADTQYF

abundance: .
d_gene: .
j_gene: TRBJ1-1
v_gene: TRBV29-1
CDR3nt: TGCAGCGTTGATGGACGGGACACTGAAGCTTTCTTT
CDR3aa: CSVDGRDTEAFF

abundance: .
d_gene: .
j_gene: TRBJ1-2
v_gene: TRBV2
CDR3nt: TGTGCCAGCAGTGAAGGGTTTGGCTACACCTTC
CDR3aa: CASSEGFGYTF

abundance: few
d_gene: .
j_gene: TRBJ2-5
v_gene: TRBV29-1
CDR3nt: TGCAGCGTAGATCGCCGGGGACAAGAGACCCAGTACTTC
CDR3aa: CSVDRRGQETQYF

abundance: few
d_gene: TRBD2
j_gene: TRBJ2-1
v_gene: TRBV13
CDR3nt: TGTGCCAGCAGCTCACCCCGCCGGCTACTAGCGGGAGCCAATGAGCAGTTCTTC
CDR3aa: CASSSPRRLLAGANEQFF

abundance: .
d_gene: TRBD1
j_gene: TRBJ2-5
v_gene: TRBV7-2
CDR3nt: TGTGCCAGCAGCCTCGGGACAGGGGCGGAGACCCAGTACTTC
CDR3aa: CASSLGTGAETQYF

abundance: few
d_gene: .
j_gene: TRBJ2-5
v_gene: TRBV2
CDR3nt: TGTGCCAGCAGTGTGGACAACCAAGAGACCCAGTACTTC
CDR3aa: CASSVDNQETQYF

abundance: .
d_gene: .
j_gene: TRBJ2-5
v_gene: TRBV30
CDR3nt: TGTGCCTGGAGTGTACTCGACGGAGAGACCCAGTACTTC
CDR3aa: CAWSVLDGETQYF

abundance: once
d_gene: .
j_gene: TRBJ2-7
v_gene: TRBV7-2
CDR3nt: TGTGCCAGCAGCGATATACGCGGAGCGAACTACGAGCAGTACTTC
CDR3aa: CASSDIRGANYEQYF

abundance: .
d_gene: .
j_gene: TRBJ2-7
v_gene: TRBV30
CDR3nt: TGTGCCTGGAGTTCTTGGCGAGACGACGAGCAGTACTTC
CDR3aa: CAWSSWRDDEQYF